A selection of T cell receptor beta chains follows, all from one sample in a study of graft-versus-host responses after intestinal transplantation. Sequencing was performed with immunoSEQ multiplex PCR; in TCRdb, only in-frame clones are kept and a portion is missing. Of about 25,000 clones listed, approximately 83% were seen once; the top ten hold about 0.89%. The sample here was PBMCs, taken more than 450 days after intestinal transplant. The receptors here all came from a human patient who received an intestinal transplant, so some T cells may come from the graft donor. CDR3s include the opening cysteine and the closing phenylalanine or tryptophan. The order of the fields is D gene, clone size, J gene, CDR3 length, V gene, CDR3 protein, CDR3 DNA. D genes are given only for firm matches. Size values are once, few and many counts, or a class for expanded clones, and some rows have none.

D: -
size: -
J: TRBJ2-5
length: 12
V: TRBV30
CDR3: CAWSVRVQTQYF
DNA: TGTGCCTGGAGTGTACGGGTCCAGACCCAGTACTTC

D: TRBD1
size: -
J: TRBJ2-7
length: 16
V: TRBV27
CDR3: CASSLRGQGRPYEQYF
DNA: TGTGCCAGCAGTTTAAGGGGACAGGGGAGACCCTACGAGCAGTACTTC

D: -
size: once
J: TRBJ1-1
length: 14
V: TRBV6-1
CDR3: CASSPGLMNTEAFF
DNA: TGTGCCAGCAGCCCCGGGCTGATGAACACTGAAGCTTTCTTT

D: TRBD2
size: -
J: TRBJ2-1
length: 17
V: TRBV15
CDR3: CATSRGIGTSGRLEQFF
DNA: TGTGCCACCAGCAGGGGAATCGGGACTAGCGGGAGGCTCGAGCAGTTCTTC

D: -
size: -
J: TRBJ2-7
length: 15
V: TRBV4-1
CDR3: CASSQRVDSNYEQYF
DNA: TGCGCCAGCAGCCAACGCGTTGACTCAAACTACGAGCAGTACTTC

D: -
size: -
J: TRBJ1-2
length: 15
V: TRBV10-3
CDR3: CAISESLAGQDGYTF
DNA: TGTGCCATCAGTGAGTCATTGGCAGGGCAAGATGGCTACACCTTC

D: TRBD1
size: -
J: TRBJ1-2
length: 15
V: TRBV19
CDR3: CASSTKGTANYGYTF
DNA: TGTGCCAGTAGTACGAAGGGGACAGCTAACTATGGCTACACCTTC

D: TRBD2
size: -
J: TRBJ2-7
length: 14
V: TRBV6-5
CDR3: CASSGLAGPYEQYF
DNA: TGTGCCAGCAGTGGACTAGCGGGACCTTACGAGCAGTACTTC

D: -
size: -
J: TRBJ1-5
length: 17
V: TRBV27
CDR3: CASSLDPPGHSNQPQHF
DNA: TGTGCCAGCAGTTTGGACCCGCCAGGGCATAGCAATCAGCCCCAGCATTTT

D: TRBD2
size: few
J: TRBJ2-7
length: 13
V: TRBV27
CDR3: CASSFAASGEQYF
DNA: TGTGCCAGCAGTTTCGCGGCTAGCGGCGAGCAGTACTTC

D: TRBD2
size: -
J: TRBJ2-5
length: 17
V: TRBV10-1
CDR3: CASSPGLAGVLAETQYF
DNA: TGCGCCAGCAGTCCGGGACTAGCGGGAGTCTTAGCAGAGACCCAGTACTTC

D: -
size: -
J: TRBJ2-7
length: 14
V: TRBV6-1
CDR3: CASRGPGVSYEQYF
DNA: TGTGCCAGCAGAGGTCCGGGCGTATCCTACGAGCAGTACTTC

D: -
size: once
J: TRBJ2-2
length: 14
V: TRBV5-1
CDR3: CASRILTATGELFF
DNA: TGCGCCAGCAGGATCTTGACAGCCACCGGGGAGCTGTTTTTT

D: -
size: -
J: TRBJ2-1
length: 13
V: TRBV27
CDR3: CASSLGTGREQFF
DNA: TGTGCCAGCAGTTTGGGAACAGGCCGGGAGCAGTTCTTC

D: -
size: -
J: TRBJ1-2
length: 14
V: TRBV18
CDR3: CASSPLDRLYGYTF
DNA: TGTGCCAGCTCACCACTAGACAGGCTCTATGGCTACACCTTC

D: TRBD2
size: once
J: TRBJ2-5
length: 15
V: TRBV2
CDR3: CASKREGLEGETQYF
DNA: TGTGCCAGCAAAAGGGAGGGACTAGAGGGGGAGACCCAGTACTTC

D: -
size: -
J: TRBJ2-5
length: 15
V: TRBV11-2
CDR3: CASSYPWGRAETQYF
DNA: TGTGCCAGCAGCTACCCTTGGGGCCGGGCGGAGACCCAGTACTTC

D: TRBD1
size: -
J: TRBJ2-7
length: 15
V: TRBV5-1
CDR3: CASSFVTGSSYEQYF
DNA: TGCGCCAGCAGCTTCGTGACAGGGAGCTCCTACGAGCAGTACTTC

D: TRBD1
size: -
J: TRBJ1-5
length: 15
V: TRBV6-6
CDR3: CASSYSKQGHQPQHF
DNA: TGTGCCAGCAGTTACTCAAAACAGGGGCATCAGCCCCAGCATTTT

D: -
size: -
J: TRBJ2-2
length: 12
V: TRBV29-1
CDR3: CSVAQATGELFF
DNA: TGCAGCGTTGCACAGGCGACCGGGGAGCTGTTTTTT

D: -
size: -
J: TRBJ1-3
length: 15
V: TRBV11-2
CDR3: CASSPGTRSGNTIYF
DNA: TGTGCCAGCAGCCCCGGGACTCGCTCTGGAAACACCATATATTTT

D: -
size: -
J: TRBJ2-1
length: 16
V: TRBV18
CDR3: CASSPPEGLSYNEQFF
DNA: TGTGCCAGCTCACCACCAGAGGGTCTCTCCTACAATGAGCAGTTCTTC

D: TRBD1
size: once
J: TRBJ1-5
length: 15
V: TRBV19
CDR3: CASSIGTGKDQPQHF
DNA: TGTGCCAGTAGTATAGGGACAGGGAAGGACCAGCCCCAGCATTTT

D: TRBD2
size: -
J: TRBJ2-5
length: 17
V: TRBV5-1
CDR3: CASAPKGREAHQETQYF
DNA: TGCGCCAGCGCTCCGAAAGGGCGGGAGGCCCACCAAGAGACCCAGTACTTC

D: -
size: -
J: TRBJ1-1
length: 16
V: TRBV5-1
CDR3: CASSFEGMSWNTEAFF
DNA: TGCGCCAGCAGCTTTGAGGGGATGTCGTGGAACACTGAAGCTTTCTTT

D: TRBD2
size: -
J: TRBJ2-1
length: 14
V: TRBV14
CDR3: CASSQAGTSGRQFF
DNA: TGTGCCAGCAGCCAAGCCGGGACTAGCGGGAGACAATTCTTC

D: TRBD2
size: -
J: TRBJ2-2
length: 15
V: TRBV10-2
CDR3: CASSDGAGDTGELFF
DNA: TGCGCCAGCAGTGATGGGGCGGGAGACACCGGGGAGCTGTTTTTT

D: -
size: -
J: TRBJ1-2
length: 17
V: TRBV18
CDR3: CASSPGADNSLNYGYTF
DNA: TGTGCCAGCTCACCAGGGGCCGATAACTCACTTAACTATGGCTACACCTTC

D: TRBD2
size: -
J: TRBJ2-5
length: 16
V: TRBV9
CDR3: CASSQGGSGTQETQYF
DNA: TGTGCCAGCAGCCAAGGTGGTAGCGGGACCCAAGAGACCCAGTACTTC

D: TRBD1
size: once
J: TRBJ2-5
length: 14
V: TRBV5-6
CDR3: CASSLKQGWETQYF
DNA: TGTGCCAGCAGCTTGAAACAGGGGTGGGAGACCCAGTACTTC

D: -
size: -
J: TRBJ2-3
length: 14
V: TRBV10-2
CDR3: CASRGSGSTDTQYF
DNA: TGCGCCAGCAGGGGCAGCGGGAGCACAGATACGCAGTATTTT

D: -
size: -
J: TRBJ2-3
length: 15
V: TRBV5-4
CDR3: CASSSAGRDTDTQYF
DNA: TGTGCCAGCAGCTCGGCAGGGAGAGACACAGATACGCAGTATTTT

D: -
size: -
J: TRBJ2-7
length: 13
V: TRBV6-5
CDR3: CASSYTGWYEQYF
DNA: TGTGCCAGCAGTTACACAGGTTGGTACGAGCAGTACTTC

D: TRBD2
size: -
J: TRBJ2-1
length: 17
V: TRBV14
CDR3: CASSPPFYSGKYNEQFF
DNA: TGTGCCAGCAGCCCCCCTTTTTATAGCGGGAAATACAATGAGCAGTTCTTC

D: -
size: -
J: TRBJ2-5
length: 18
V: TRBV5-1
CDR3: CASSFPSQGGYGQETQYF
DNA: TGCGCCAGCAGCTTCCCCAGTCAGGGTGGTTATGGACAAGAGACCCAGTACTTC

D: -
size: few
J: TRBJ2-6
length: 17
V: TRBV7-3
CDR3: CASSLKGGSSGANVLTF
DNA: TGTGCCAGCAGCTTAAAAGGTGGCAGCTCTGGGGCCAACGTCCTGACTTTC

D: -
size: -
J: TRBJ2-5
length: 15
V: TRBV2
CDR3: CASKKEGLRGETQYF
DNA: TGTGCCAGCAAGAAAGAGGGCCTTCGAGGGGAGACCCAGTACTTC

D: TRBD1
size: -
J: TRBJ2-3
length: 14
V: TRBV5-4
CDR3: CASSLDRWTDTQYF
DNA: TGTGCCAGCAGCCTGGACAGGTGGACAGATACGCAGTATTTT

D: TRBD1
size: -
J: TRBJ1-1
length: 13
V: TRBV6-6
CDR3: CASSSSTGGEAFF
DNA: TGTGCCAGCAGTTCCTCCACAGGGGGGGAAGCTTTCTTT

D: TRBD1
size: -
J: TRBJ2-7
length: 15
V: TRBV6-5
CDR3: CASRESGTAVYEQYF
DNA: TGTGCCAGCAGGGAGTCCGGGACAGCCGTCTACGAGCAGTACTTC

D: TRBD1
size: -
J: TRBJ1-1
length: 14
V: TRBV10-3
CDR3: CAIRRDSLNTEAFF
DNA: TGTGCCATCAGGCGGGACAGTTTAAACACTGAAGCTTTCTTT

D: -
size: -
J: TRBJ2-7
length: 14
V: TRBV27
CDR3: CASSLRDGYYEQYF
DNA: TGTGCCAGCAGTTTACGGGACGGATACTACGAGCAGTACTTC

D: -
size: -
J: TRBJ2-7
length: 14
V: TRBV4-2
CDR3: CASSQDASAYEQYF
DNA: TGTGCCAGCAGCCAAGATGCTTCGGCCTACGAGCAGTACTTC

D: TRBD2
size: few
J: TRBJ2-7
length: 15
V: TRBV6-6
CDR3: CASSYNGRAGYEQYF
DNA: TGTGCCAGCAGTTACAACGGGAGGGCCGGGTACGAGCAGTACTTC

D: -
size: -
J: TRBJ2-5
length: 15
V: TRBV11-2
CDR3: CASSLYRGLQETQYF
DNA: TGTGCCAGCAGCTTATATCGGGGGCTCCAAGAGACCCAGTACTTC

D: TRBD2
size: -
J: TRBJ2-3
length: 16
V: TRBV25-1
CDR3: CASSEGTSGPTDTQYF
DNA: TGTGCCAGCAGCGAAGGGACTAGCGGACCCACAGATACGCAGTATTTT

D: -
size: -
J: TRBJ1-4
length: 13
V: TRBV5-8
CDR3: CASSSGLGEKLFF
DNA: TGTGCCAGCAGCAGCGGACTCGGGGAAAAACTGTTTTTT

D: -
size: -
J: TRBJ2-5
length: 14
V: TRBV7-3
CDR3: CASSLTGLGETQYF
DNA: TGTGCCAGCAGCTTAACGGGACTTGGGGAGACCCAGTACTTC

D: TRBD1
size: -
J: TRBJ1-1
length: 16
V: TRBV9
CDR3: CASSPLGTGRNTEAFF
DNA: TGTGCCAGCAGCCCCCTTGGGACAGGGCGGAACACTGAAGCTTTCTTT

D: TRBD2
size: -
J: TRBJ2-1
length: 16
V: TRBV19
CDR3: CASSIGGRAGGNEQFF
DNA: TGTGCCAGTAGTATTGGCGGGAGGGCCGGTGGTAATGAGCAGTTCTTC

D: -
size: -
J: TRBJ1-1
length: 15
V: TRBV5-1
CDR3: CASSLFFGGNTEAFF
DNA: TGCGCCAGCAGCTTATTTTTTGGGGGGAACACTGAAGCTTTCTTT

D: -
size: -
J: TRBJ1-1
length: 12
V: TRBV7-9
CDR3: CASSPRAVWAFF
DNA: TGTGCCAGCAGCCCCCGGGCTGTTTGGGCTTTCTTT

D: TRBD1
size: -
J: TRBJ2-4
length: 13
V: TRBV7-9
CDR3: CASSRDRDDIQYF
DNA: TGTGCCAGCAGCCGGGACAGGGATGACATTCAGTACTTC

D: -
size: -
J: TRBJ2-3
length: 13
V: TRBV27
CDR3: CASTLGGGDTQYF
DNA: TGTGCCAGCACCTTAGGTGGGGGAGATACGCAGTATTTT

D: -
size: -
J: TRBJ1-1
length: 12
V: TRBV5-6
CDR3: CASRWANTEAFF
DNA: TGTGCCAGCAGGTGGGCTAACACTGAAGCTTTCTTT

D: -
size: -
J: TRBJ2-6
length: 15
V: TRBV12-1
CDR3: CASSPDSSGANVLTF
DNA: TGTGCCAGCAGCCCAGACAGCTCTGGGGCCAACGTCCTGACTTTC

D: -
size: -
J: TRBJ2-3
length: 10
V: TRBV20-1
CDR3: CSASGYTQYF
DNA: TGCAGTGCTAGTGGTTATACGCAGTATTTT

D: -
size: -
J: TRBJ2-1
length: 13
V: TRBV14
CDR3: CASSQVRYNEQFF
DNA: TGTGCCAGCAGCCAAGTGAGATACAATGAGCAGTTCTTC

D: TRBD1
size: -
J: TRBJ2-5
length: 16
V: TRBV14
CDR3: CASSRNRGWSEETQYF
DNA: TGTGCCAGCAGCCGGAACAGGGGGTGGTCGGAAGAGACCCAGTACTTC

D: -
size: -
J: TRBJ2-5
length: 12
V: TRBV18
CDR3: CASSPGQETQYF
DNA: TGTGCCAGCTCACCAGGCCAAGAGACCCAGTACTTC